This T cell receptor (beta chain) is from a study of CD8+CD57+ T cells in acquired aplastic anemia. General observations from the study: A significant difference in CD8+ Simpson's diversity between patients and controls was not found.

This clonotype was counted a few times. Its antigen is not known. The CDR3 totals 15 residues. The germline CDR1 and CDR2 sequences are SGHRS and YFSETQ. Trimming stripped 4 bases from V and 0 bases from J, with 14 bases between. The template for TCR beta VDJ and CDR3 sequence profiling was genomic DNA. One entry per CDR3 protein, called by TCRdb with MiXCR from the reads. Counted here are about 170,000 distinct CDR3 sequences, around 60% occurring once; the ten biggest clones make up over 40%. The sequenced sample consisted of sorted CD4+, CD8+, or CD8+CD57+ T cells (not recorded which) from PBMCs. This clonotype was obtained from a human donor in good health. The chain joins TRBV5-1 to TRBJ2-7, with D possibly TRBD2 on 6 matching bases. The CDR3 sequence is CASSISGTASYEQYF. The CDR3 DNA reads as TGCGCCAGCAGCATCTCCGGGACTGCCTCCTACGAGCAGTACTTC.